What follows are 8 T cell receptor beta chains derived from one specimen sequenced in a study of cytomegalovirus exposure and HLA in healthy donors. Amplification used 60 Vbeta primers and 13 Jbeta primers. Libraries were prepared by immunoSEQ multiplex PCR; TCRdb keeps only in-frame clonotypes and omits some of them. In all, the sample yields some 31,000 clones. The specimen sequenced was PBMCs. These receptors all stem from a woman aged 40-49 years in good health and CMV-seropositive.

By frequency, this clone is medium-sized. The CDR3 is CASSLPYPRETQYF. CDR3 in DNA: TGTGCCAGCAGCTTACCTTACCCCCGGGAGACGCAGTATTTT. This chain connects TRBV13 to TRBJ2-3; weak D call: TRBD2 (6 bases). Germline V CDR1 and CDR2: PRHDT, FYEKMQ (reference sequence). Trimming left V 2 bases short and J 9 bases short, with 15 bases between. This CDR3 contains 14 residues.

The J gene is TRBJ2-3, the V gene TRBV6-5; the match to TRBD1 covers 9 bases. CDR1 is MNHEY, CDR2 SVGAGI, per germline. Trimming took 4 bases from V and 3 from J; bases not matched to a gene: 8. CDR3 size: 16 residues. The CDR3 reads CASSWRDRVATDTQYF. CDR3 in DNA: TGTGCCAGCAGTTGGAGGGACAGGGTGGCGACAGATACGCAGTATTTT.

V gene TRBV12-5 combines with J gene TRBJ2-7; tentative D call: TRBD2 (6 bases). This CDR3 has 19 amino acids. CDR1 is LGHNT and CDR2 is FRNRAP in the germline V gene. Trimming took off 0 bases at V and 1 base at J, with 22 bases between the two ends. CDR3 DNA sequence: TGTGCTAGTGGTTTGGTACTTCCTTTAGGAGACAGCGGGTCCTACGAGCAGTACTTC. Translation gives CASGLVLPLGDSGSYEQYF.

The chain uses TRBV4-1 and TRBJ1-1, with 7 bases that match TRBD1. The CDR3 runs to 14 residues. Germline CDR1 MGHRA, CDR2 YSYEKL. V was clipped by 2 bases and J by 6 bases; unmatched bases: 6. The CDR3 nucleotides are TGCGCCAGCAGCCAATCCGGGACAGTCGCTGAAGCTTTCTTT. It specifies CASSQSGTVAEAFF.

This sequence joins TRBV11-3 and TRBJ2-3, with no clear D. The germline gives CDR1 SGHNT, CDR2 YENEEA. This CDR3 is built from 13 residues. Trimming removed 7 bases from V and 4 bases from J, with 12 bases in between. The CDR3 DNA reads as TGTGCCAGCAAGTCTCCGCGTTCAGATACGCAGTATTTT. This sequence encodes CASKSPRSDTQYF.

The genes are TRBV7-3 and TRBJ2-2, with 9 bases aligning to TRBD1. Germline trimming cut 6 bases from V and 3 bases from J; bases unmatched to any gene: 2. This CDR3 has 14 residues. From germline, CDR1 is SGHTA and CDR2 FQGTGA. The CDR3 sequence: CASSRTGDTGELFF. CDR3 nucleotides: TGTGCCAGCAGTCGGACAGGGGACACCGGGGAGCTGTTTTTT.

The chain is built from TRBV10-3 and TRBJ2-1; TRBD2 aligns across 10 bases. CDR3 length: 15 amino acids. Germline trimming cut 8 bases from V and 7 bases from J; bases unmatched to any gene: 11. Germline CDR1 and CDR2: ENHRY and SYGVKD. CDR3 bases: TGTGCCATCTCCACTTTAGGGACTAGCGAGAATGAGCAGTTCTTC. Its protein is CAISTLGTSENEQFF.

This chain's CDR3 is CAWMNPGLYNEQFF. The CDR3 DNA sequence: TGTGCCTGGATGAATCCGGGACTCTACAATGAGCAGTTCTTC. This chain joins TRBV30 and TRBJ2-1, with D tentatively TRBD2 (6 bases). The CDR3 is made up of 14 amino acids. Trimming pared 4 bases from V and 3 bases from J, leaving 13 bases between. The germline V gene has CDR1 GTSNPN and CDR2 SVGIG (reference sequence).